The sequence of this T cell receptor beta chain was determined in a study of blood T cell repertoires in COVID-19 (dated by TCRdb to about 2020). Concerning the study at large: Samples from collaborators originated in the United States, Italy and Spain and spanned both the acute and convalescent phases of COVID-19. The material from the prospective study consisted of cDNA or gDNA derived from T cells, B-cell-depleted T cells, or PBMCs. The samples were drawn from the first 160 participants of the ongoing ImmuneRACE study and from over a thousand subjects provided by 6 global collaborators. A freely available public database, intended as a resource for researchers studying the immune response to SARS-CoV-2, is where the repertoires were released. The sample metadata nearly always contained a de-identified subject ID, COVID-19 status, age in years and sex. Where available, HLA class I and class II types were taken from metadata supplied by the sample provider and were not determined by assay-based typing. Deeply sampled blood TCRbeta repertoires from subjects exposed to, actively infected with, or recovered from COVID-19 were included in the dataset. Overall results and qualifications from the work: Clinical and demographic metadata were provided uncurated, with the amount varying by source and participant.

Collaborating institutions collected whole blood in K2EDTA tubes following their own protocols. For TCRbeta analysis, collaborators shipped samples in one of three forms: frozen whole blood, isolated PBMCs, or DNA extracted from either of those sample types. CDR1 and CDR2, looked up from the germline V gene (reference sequence), are MNHNY and SVGAGI. V and J are trimmed by 5 bases and 7 bases, and the gene matches miss 18 bases of the junction. There are 19 amino acids in the CDR3, from cysteine to phenylalanine inclusive. Of all the DNA, just the CDR3 is kept, 57 bases in frame from base 1. This clone was picked up a small number of times. Its antigen target is currently unknown. One base away there is no much larger clone; base qualities are not given. TCRbeta CDR3 regions were amplified from genomic DNA using the immunoSEQ Assay, a bias-controlled multiplex PCR. From the authors' description of their analysis: Within the assay, amplification of reference gene primers was used to estimate how many nucleated cells each sample contained. To quantify the absolute abundance of each unique TCRbeta CDR3 rearrangement, sequence reads were collapsed and filtered. For each sample, productive Simpson clonality was calculated as the square root of Simpson's diversity index across productive rearrangements. TCRdb carries this immuneACCESS record with in-frame sequences only. Its versions omit some clonotypes, under half of them owing to an unresolved V gene in the studies checked, with the rest unexplained. Clone size and V and J calls were adopted from that table, with D and trimming inferred from the DNA. Within this sample are about 120,000 clones, with approximately 80% of them counted one time only. The ten largest make up around an eighth of the sample.

The receptor comes from a human donor in a cohort sampled during active COVID-19. The chain is made from TRBV6-6 and TRBJ1-6; the junction holds 9 bases that match TRBD1. Sequencing was done on a sample of peripheral blood. The CDR3 has the sequence CASSRGEMTGGFRNSPLHF. The sequenced DNA is TGTGCCAGCAGTCGCGGCGAAATGACAGGGGGATTCAGGAATTCACCCCTCCACTTT.